Described below is a single T cell receptor (beta chain) sequence and its context. The sample comes from a study of cytomegalovirus exposure and HLA in healthy donors. Trimming removed 2 bases from V and 3 bases from J; junction bases left unmatched: 1. The CDR3 runs 15 residues. The germline gives CDR1 SGHTA, CDR2 FQGTGA. A multiplex PCR was run with 60 Vbeta primers and 13 Jbeta primers. Here immunoSEQ multiplex PCR was the method, and the copy in TCRdb shows in-frame clones only, minus some. The sample yields 150,000 to 200,000 clones, around 77% seen once. The clonotype comes from a man aged 40-50 years in good health and CMV-seronegative. The chain recombines TRBV7-3 with TRBJ2-1, with 10 bases lining up with TRBD2. Sequencing used PBMCs. The CDR3 sequence is CASSLLAGDYNEQFF. In DNA form, the CDR3 reads TGTGCCAGCAGCTTACTAGCGGGAGACTACAATGAGCAGTTCTTC. Combining the CDR3 with reference TRBV7-3 and TRBJ2-1 gives the whole variable domain GAGVSQTPSNKVTEKGKYVELRCDPISGHTALYWYRQSLGQGPEFLIYFQGTGAADDSGLPNDRFFAVRPEGSVSTLKIQRTERGDSAVYLCASSLLAGDYNEQFFGPGTRLTVL.